This T cell receptor beta chain was sequenced in a study of control samples from healthy donors and cancer patients. From germline, CDR1 is LNHDA and CDR2 SQIVND (reference sequence). The CDR3 loop spans 14 amino acids. V lost 4 bases and J 3 bases, leaving 12 bases between the germline ends. The repertoire was sequenced with immunoSEQ multiplex PCR; TCRdb's copy has only in-frame clones and lacks some. The data hold 150,000 to 160,000 clones, with roughly 94% observed a single time. This clone showed up just once. The receptor's source is a middle-aged man in good health. Sequencing was performed on blood. The rearrangement uses TRBV19 and TRBJ1-1; D gene unclear. The CDR3 here is CASSRTPRDTEAFF. For the CDR3, the DNA is TGTGCCAGTAGTAGGACCCCCCGGGACACTGAAGCTTTCTTT.